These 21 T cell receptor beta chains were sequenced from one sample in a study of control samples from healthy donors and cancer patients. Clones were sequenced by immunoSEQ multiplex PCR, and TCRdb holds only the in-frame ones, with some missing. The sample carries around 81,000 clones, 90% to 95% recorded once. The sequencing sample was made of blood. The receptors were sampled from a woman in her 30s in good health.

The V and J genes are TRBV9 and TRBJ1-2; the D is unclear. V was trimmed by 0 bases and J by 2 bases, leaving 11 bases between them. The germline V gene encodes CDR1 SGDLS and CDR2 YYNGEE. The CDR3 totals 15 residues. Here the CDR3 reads CASSVGQVTNYGYTF. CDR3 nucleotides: TGTGCCAGCAGCGTAGGGCAGGTAACCAACTATGGCTACACCTTC.

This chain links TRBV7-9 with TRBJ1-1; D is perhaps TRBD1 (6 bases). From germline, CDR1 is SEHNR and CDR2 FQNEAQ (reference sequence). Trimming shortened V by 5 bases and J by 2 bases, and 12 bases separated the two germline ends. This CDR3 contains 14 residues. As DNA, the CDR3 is TGTGCCAGCAGCCCACGACAGGTAAACACTGAAGCTTTCTTT. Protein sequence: CASSPRQVNTEAFF.

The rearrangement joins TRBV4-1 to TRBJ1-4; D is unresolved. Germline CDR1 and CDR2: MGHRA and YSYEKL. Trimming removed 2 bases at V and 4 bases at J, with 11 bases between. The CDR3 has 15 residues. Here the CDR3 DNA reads TGCGCCAGCAGCCAAATTCTACGGAATAATGAAAAACTGTTTTTT. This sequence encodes CASSQILRNNEKLFF.

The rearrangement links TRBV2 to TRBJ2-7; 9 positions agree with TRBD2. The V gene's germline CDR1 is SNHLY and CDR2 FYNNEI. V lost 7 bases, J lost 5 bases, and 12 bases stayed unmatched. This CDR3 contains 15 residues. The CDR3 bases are TGTGCCAGCATAAGGGGGCTAGCGGGGTTCAACGAGCAGTACTTC. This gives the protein CASIRGLAGFNEQYF.

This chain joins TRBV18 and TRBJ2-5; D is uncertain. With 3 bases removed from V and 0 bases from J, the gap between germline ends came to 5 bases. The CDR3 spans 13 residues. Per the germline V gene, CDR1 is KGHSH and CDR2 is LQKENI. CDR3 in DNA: TGTGCCAGCTCACCGGGAAACCAAGAGACCCAGTACTTC. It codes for CASSPGNQETQYF.

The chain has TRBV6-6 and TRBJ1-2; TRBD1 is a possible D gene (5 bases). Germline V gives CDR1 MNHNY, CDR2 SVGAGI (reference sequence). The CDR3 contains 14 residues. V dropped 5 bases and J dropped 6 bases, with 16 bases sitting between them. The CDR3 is CASSLREKVHGYTF. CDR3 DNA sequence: TGTGCCAGCAGTCTCAGGGAGAAGGTCCATGGCTACACCTTC.

CDR3 DNA sequence: TGTGCCAGCAGTTACTCACCCCTAAATCAGCCCCAGCATTTT. This encodes CASSYSPLNQPQHF. The V gene is TRBV6-5, the J gene TRBJ1-5; no clear D gene. CDR1 MNHEY and CDR2 SVGAGI come from the germline V gene. The CDR3 extends over 14 amino acids. Trimming took off 0 bases at V and 4 bases at J, with 7 bases between the two ends.

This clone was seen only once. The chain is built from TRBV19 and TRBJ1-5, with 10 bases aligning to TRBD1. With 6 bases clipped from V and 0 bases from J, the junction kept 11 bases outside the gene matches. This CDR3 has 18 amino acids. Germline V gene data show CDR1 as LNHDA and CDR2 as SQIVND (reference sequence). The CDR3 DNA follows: TGTGCCAGTAGATCGACAGGGGGCAACCTTTATAGCAATCAGCCCCAGCATTTT. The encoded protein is CASRSTGGNLYSNQPQHF.

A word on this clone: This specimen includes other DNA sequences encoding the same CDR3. CDR3 in amino acids: CASSLEASGSSYNEQFF. The DNA of the CDR3 is TGCGCCAGCAGCTTGGAGGCTAGCGGGAGTTCCTACAATGAGCAGTTCTTC. V usage is TRBV5-1 and J usage is TRBJ2-1; 10 nucleotides agree with TRBD2. Trimming cost V 0 bases and J 1 base; bases outside gene matches: 4. The CDR3 consists of 17 residues. From germline, CDR1 is SGHRS and CDR2 YFSETQ.

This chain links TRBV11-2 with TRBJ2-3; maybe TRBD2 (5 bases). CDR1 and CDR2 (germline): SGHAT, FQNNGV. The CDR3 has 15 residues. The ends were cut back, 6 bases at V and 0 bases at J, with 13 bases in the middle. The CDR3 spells CASSYTRTSTDTQYF. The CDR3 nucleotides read TGTGCCAGCAGTTACACACGGACTAGCACAGATACGCAGTATTTT.

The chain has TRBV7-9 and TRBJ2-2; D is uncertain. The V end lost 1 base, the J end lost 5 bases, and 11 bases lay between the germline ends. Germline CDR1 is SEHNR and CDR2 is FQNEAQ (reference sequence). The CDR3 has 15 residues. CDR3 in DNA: TGTGCCAGCAGCTTAGAACGACTCGGAACCGGGGAGCTGTTTTTT. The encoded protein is CASSLERLGTGELFF. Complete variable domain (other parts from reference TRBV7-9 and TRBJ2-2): DTGVSQNPRHKITKRGQNVTFRCDPISEHNRLYWYRQTLGQGPEFLTYFQNEAQLEKSRLLSDRFSAERPKGSFSTLEIQRTEQGDSAMYLCASSLERLGTGELFFGEGSRLTVL.

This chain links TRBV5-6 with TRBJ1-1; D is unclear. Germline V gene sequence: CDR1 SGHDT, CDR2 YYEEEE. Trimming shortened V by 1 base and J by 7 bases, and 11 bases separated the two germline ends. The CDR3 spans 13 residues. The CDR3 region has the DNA TGTGCCAGCAGCTTGTATGAGATGTATGAAGCTTTCTTT. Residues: CASSLYEMYEAFF.

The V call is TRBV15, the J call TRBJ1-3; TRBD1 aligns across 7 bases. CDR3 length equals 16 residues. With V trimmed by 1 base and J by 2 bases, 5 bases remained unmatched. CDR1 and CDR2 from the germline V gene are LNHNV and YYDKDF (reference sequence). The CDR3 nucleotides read TGTGCCACCAGCAGAGTGCGAGACAGGGCTGGAAACACCATATATTTT. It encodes CATSRVRDRAGNTIYF.

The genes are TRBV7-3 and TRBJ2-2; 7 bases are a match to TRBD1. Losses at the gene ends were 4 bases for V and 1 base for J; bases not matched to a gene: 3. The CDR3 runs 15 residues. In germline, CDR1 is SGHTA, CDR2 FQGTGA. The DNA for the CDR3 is TGTGCCAGCAGCTATACAGGGGAGAACACCGGGGAGCTGTTTTTT. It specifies CASSYTGENTGELFF.

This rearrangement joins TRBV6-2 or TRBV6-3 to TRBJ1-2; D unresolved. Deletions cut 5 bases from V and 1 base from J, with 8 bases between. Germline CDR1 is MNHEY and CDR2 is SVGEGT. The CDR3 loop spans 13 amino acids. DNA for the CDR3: TGTGCCAGCAGTGAGGACGGTAACTATGGCTACACCTTC. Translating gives CASSEDGNYGYTF.

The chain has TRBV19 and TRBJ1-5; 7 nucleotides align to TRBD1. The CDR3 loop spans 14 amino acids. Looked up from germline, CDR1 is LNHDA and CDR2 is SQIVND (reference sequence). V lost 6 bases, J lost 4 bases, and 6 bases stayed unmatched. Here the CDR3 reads CASSVQGSNQPQHF. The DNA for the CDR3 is TGTGCCAGTAGCGTACAGGGGTCAAATCAGCCCCAGCATTTT.

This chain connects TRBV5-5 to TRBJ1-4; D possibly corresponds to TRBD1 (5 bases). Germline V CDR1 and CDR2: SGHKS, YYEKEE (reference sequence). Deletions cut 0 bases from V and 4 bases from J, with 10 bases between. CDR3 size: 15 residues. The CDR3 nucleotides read TGTGCCAGCAGCTTGGACAGGAGATATAATGAAAAACTGTTTTTT. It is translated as CASSLDRRYNEKLFF.

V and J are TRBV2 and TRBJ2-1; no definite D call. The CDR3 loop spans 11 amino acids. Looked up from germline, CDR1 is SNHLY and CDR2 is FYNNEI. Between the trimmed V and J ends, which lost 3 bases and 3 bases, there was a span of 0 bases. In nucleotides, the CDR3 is TGTGCCAGCAGTGACTACAATGAGCAGTTCTTC. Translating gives CASSDYNEQFF.

The CDR3 nucleotides read TGTGCCAGCAGTTTTAGGCCGAACACTGAAGCTTTCTTT. The encoded protein is CASSFRPNTEAFF. The chain couples TRBV12-3 or TRBV12-4 to TRBJ1-1; D gene unclear. The V gene lost 3 bases and the J gene lost 1 base, with 6 bases spanning the gap. The length of the CDR3 is 13 residues.

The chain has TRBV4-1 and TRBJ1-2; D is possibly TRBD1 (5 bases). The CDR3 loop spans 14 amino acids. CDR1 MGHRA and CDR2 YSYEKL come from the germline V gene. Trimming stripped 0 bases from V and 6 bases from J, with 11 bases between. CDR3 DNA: TGCGCCAGCAGCCAAGAGGGGGTTTATGATGGCTACACCTTC. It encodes CASSQEGVYDGYTF.

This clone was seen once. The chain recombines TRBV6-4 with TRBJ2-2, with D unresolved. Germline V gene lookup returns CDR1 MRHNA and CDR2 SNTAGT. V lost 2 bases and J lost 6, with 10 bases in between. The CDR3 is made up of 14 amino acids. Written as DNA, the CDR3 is TGTGCCAGCAGTGACCGCTACCTAGCCGGGGAGCTGTTTTTT. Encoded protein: CASSDRYLAGELFF.